This T cell receptor beta chain originates from a study of cytomegalovirus exposure and HLA in healthy donors. Regarding the study as a whole: Most of the CMV-associated TCR beta chains (in a later analysis) appeared to be HLA-restricted. Available immune exposure information covered CMV serostatus only. When a later analysis was performed, an Asian-associated ancestry cluster reportedly had fewer N-insertions than the approximately 690-donor mean.

Use of 60 Vbeta and 13 Jbeta primers characterized the PCR. Original analysis: Tens of millions of unique TCR beta chains, some 10 million of them shared, were counted by a later analysis. Sequencing used immunoSEQ multiplex PCR; TCRdb keeps in-frame clones, though not all of them. Clone size and V and J calls were adopted from that table, with D and trimming inferred from the DNA. The repertoire holds about 76,000 clones, about 75% seen once, with approximately 4.4% in the top ten. Germline V lookup: CDR1 SQVTM, CDR2 ANQGSEA. The CDR3 loop spans 11 amino acids. V dropped 7 bases and J dropped 2 bases, with 9 bases sitting between them. For this clone: Its antigen is undetermined.

V usage is TRBV29-1 and J usage is TRBJ2-7, with a tentative D call TRBD1 (6 bases). The sample consisted of PBMCs. The receptor comes from a man aged 60 to 69 in good health and CMV-seropositive. CDR3 loop: CSGAGAYEQYF. The CDR3 DNA sequence: TGCAGCGGGGCAGGGGCCTACGAGCAGTACTTC.